The clone carrying this TCR beta chain came up many times. Its antigen is unknown. CDR3 length: 12 residues. Germline V gives CDR1 SGHVS, CDR2 FNYEAQ. The V end was cut by 5 bases, the J end by 7 bases, with 6 bases between. The data originate from a study of CD8 T cells in ankylosing spondylitis. Study results and caveats: Ankylosing spondylitis blood appeared to carry a characteristic TCR beta motif of roughly eight highly homologous variants. Earlier work had already found some motif variants in reactive arthritis synovial fluid and blood. Clones tied to disease were said to be significantly enriched in matched ankylosing spondylitis synovial fluid.

From the 5' RACE reads, TCRdb called clonotypes with MiXCR, one entry per CDR3 protein. The sample has 200,000 to 300,000 distinct CDR3 sequences; roughly a tenth are singletons. The sequence came from a male donor with ankylosing spondylitis or in good health (not recorded which). Sequenced: blood, either unsorted or a sorted T cell fraction (not recorded which). The gene calls are TRBV7-6 and TRBJ1-6; D uncertain. The CDR3 bases are TGTGCCAGCAGCCTACCAAATTCACCCCTCCACTTT. It codes for CASSLPNSPLHF.